The 9 T cell receptor beta chains below were found in one sample sequenced in a study of blood T cell repertoires in COVID-19. Profiled with immunoSEQ multiplex PCR; TCRdb holds only in-frame clones, not every one. The table has 250,000 to 350,000 clones, roughly 83% seen once; the top ten hold about 1.6%. The sample was peripheral blood. The receptors come from a human donor with COVID-19, enrolled during active disease. The donor label of this sample is uncertain.

CDR3 DNA: TGTGCCAGCAGAGCCGGGCCGGGGGAATACATTCAGTACTTC. As protein: CASRAGPGEYIQYF. This rearrangement joins TRBV2 to TRBJ2-4; D perhaps matches TRBD2 (6 bases). CDR1 and CDR2 (germline): SNHLY, FYNNEI. V was cut by 6 bases and J by 8 bases, with 17 bases left in between. This CDR3 spans 14 amino acids.

The chain is built from TRBV30 and TRBJ1-2, with 7 bases aligning to TRBD1. V shed 4 bases and J 7 bases; nucleotides not matched to a gene: 6. The CDR3 loop spans 12 amino acids. Germline loops: CDR1 GTSNPN, CDR2 SVGIG (reference sequence). In DNA form, the CDR3 reads TGTGCCTGGAACCAGGGGGGATTTGGCTACACCTTC. Encoded protein: CAWNQGGFGYTF.

The rearrangement joins TRBV27 to TRBJ1-4; D not resolved. Germline CDR1 and CDR2: MNHEY and SMNVEV (reference sequence). CDR3 size: 18 residues. The V end was cut by 4 bases, the J end by 5 bases, with 23 bases between. Here the CDR3 reads CASSSPSPSGTRNEKLFF. The CDR3 bases are TGTGCCAGCAGTTCACCATCCCCAAGCGGCACCAGGAATGAAAAACTGTTTTTT. The whole variable domain, remainder taken from reference TRBV27 and TRBJ1-4, is EAQVTQNPRYLITVTGKKLTVTCSQNMNHEYMSWYRQDPGLGLRQIYYSMNVEVTDKGDVPEGYKVSRKEKRNFPLILESPSPNQTSLYFCASSSPSPSGTRNEKLFFGSGTQLSVL.

The V call is TRBV29-1, the J call TRBJ1-4, with D uncertain. The CDR3 extends over 11 amino acids. Germline loops: CDR1 SQVTM, CDR2 ANQGSEA. V lost 4 bases to trimming and J lost 4 bases, with 4 bases between them. The CDR3: CSVAFNEKLFF. DNA for the CDR3: TGCAGCGTTGCCTTTAATGAAAAACTGTTTTTT.

This rearrangement joins TRBV9 to TRBJ1-6, with TRBD1 as a possible D gene (5 bases). The CDR3 covers 15 residues. The germline V gene encodes CDR1 SGDLS and CDR2 YYNGEE. V lost 1 base, J lost 10 bases, and 15 bases lay in between. The CDR3 sequence: CASSVTGGMESPLHF. The CDR3, as DNA: TGTGCCAGCAGCGTAACGGGGGGGATGGAGTCACCCCTCCACTTT.

V usage is TRBV6-6 and J usage is TRBJ2-7; TRBD1 matches 8 bases. V lost 2 bases and J lost 2; bases outside the gene matches: 2. The CDR3 is 14 amino acids. Germline V CDR1 and CDR2: MNHNY, SVGAGI (reference sequence). This chain's CDR3 is CASSYQTGAYEQYF. The CDR3 bases are TGTGCCAGCAGTTACCAGACAGGGGCCTACGAGCAGTACTTC.

V is TRBV6-4 and J is TRBJ2-2; the match to TRBD2 covers 9 bases. The CDR3 covers 18 residues. The J segment lost 7 bases and the V segment lost 5 bases, leaving 17 bases of the junction unmatched. Germline V gene lookup returns CDR1 MRHNA and CDR2 SNTAGT. As DNA, the CDR3 is TGTGCCAGCAGTTCAACGACTAGCGGAAGATTTTTAATCGGGGAGCTGTTTTTT. Translated: CASSSTTSGRFLIGELFF.

This rearrangement joins TRBV5-1 to TRBJ2-3, with TRBD2 identical over 8 bases. The CDR3 spans 15 residues. Germline assignment: CDR1 SGHRS and CDR2 YFSETQ. Trimming took 0 bases from V and 6 from J; bases not matched to a gene: 6. This chain's CDR3 is CASSLEAGAPDTQYF. Here the CDR3 DNA reads TGCGCCAGCAGCTTGGAAGCGGGAGCCCCTGATACGCAGTATTTT.

This rearrangement joins TRBV29-1 to TRBJ2-7, with 9 nucleotides matching TRBD1. The CDR3 extends over 12 amino acids. V trimming: 4 bases; J trimming: 4 bases; junction bases outside the gene matches: 2. Per germline, CDR1 SQVTM and CDR2 ANQGSEA. The CDR3 DNA sequence: TGCAGCGTTGCAGGACAGGGGTACGAGCAGTACTTC. Its translation: CSVAGQGYEQYF.